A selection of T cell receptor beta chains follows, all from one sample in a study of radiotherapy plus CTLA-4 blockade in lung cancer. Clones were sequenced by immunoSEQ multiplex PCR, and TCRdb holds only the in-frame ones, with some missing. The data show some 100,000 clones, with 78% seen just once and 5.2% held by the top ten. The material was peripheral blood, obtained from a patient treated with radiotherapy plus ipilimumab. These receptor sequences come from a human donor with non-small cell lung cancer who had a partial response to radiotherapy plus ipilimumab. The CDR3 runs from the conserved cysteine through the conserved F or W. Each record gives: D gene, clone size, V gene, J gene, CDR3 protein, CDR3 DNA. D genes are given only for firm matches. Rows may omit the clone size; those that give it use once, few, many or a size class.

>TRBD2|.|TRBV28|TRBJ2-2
CASNIGGGNTGELFF
TGTGCCAGCAACATTGGGGGGGGGAACACCGGGGAGCTGTTTTTT
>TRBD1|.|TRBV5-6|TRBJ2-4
CASSSMDRENIQYF
TGTGCCAGCAGCTCGATGGACAGGGAGAACATTCAGTACTTC
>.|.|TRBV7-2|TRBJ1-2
CASSPYPGFNYGYTF
TGTGCCAGCAGCCCCTACCCGGGATTTAACTATGGCTACACCTTC
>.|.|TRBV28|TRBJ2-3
CASSPTYASPDTQYF
TGTGCCAGCAGCCCAACCTACGCTAGCCCAGATACGCAGTATTTT
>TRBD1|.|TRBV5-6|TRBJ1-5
CASSLRTGQNQPQHF
TGTGCCAGCAGCTTGCGGACAGGACAAAATCAGCCCCAGCATTTT
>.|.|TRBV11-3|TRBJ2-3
CASSPGGWTQYF
TGTGCCAGCAGCCCCGGGGGTTGGACGCAGTATTTT
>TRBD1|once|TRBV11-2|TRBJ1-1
CASSLDGRGPTRTFFF
TGTGCCAGCAGCTTAGACGGCAGGGGGCCCACCCGAACCTTTTTCTTT
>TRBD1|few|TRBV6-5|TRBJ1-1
CASSLQGRSTEAFF
TGTGCCAGCAGCCTACAGGGGAGGAGCACTGAAGCTTTCTTT
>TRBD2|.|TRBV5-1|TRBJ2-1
CASSLAASGSHNEQFF
TGCGCCAGCAGCTTGGCGGCTAGCGGGAGCCACAATGAGCAGTTCTTC
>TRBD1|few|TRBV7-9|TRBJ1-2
CASSPGTVSYTF
TGTGCCAGCAGCCCCGGGACAGTAAGCTACACCTTC
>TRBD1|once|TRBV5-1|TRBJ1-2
CASSRTGDYGYTF
TGCGCCAGCAGCCGGACAGGGGACTATGGCTACACCTTC
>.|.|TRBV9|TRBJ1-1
CASSVGGGHNTEAFF
TGTGCCAGCAGCGTAGGAGGAGGGCACAACACTGAAGCTTTCTTT
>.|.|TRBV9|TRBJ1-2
CASSPSTSGAVAGIYGYTF
TGTGCCAGCAGCCCCAGCACGAGCGGGGCGGTGGCAGGGATATATGGCTACACCTTC
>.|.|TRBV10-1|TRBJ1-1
CASRPGIDSSEAFF
TGCGCCAGCAGGCCGGGAATAGACTCCTCTGAAGCTTTCTTT
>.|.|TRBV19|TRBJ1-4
CASSPRTAPNEKLFF
TGTGCCAGTAGCCCAAGGACAGCTCCGAATGAAAAACTGTTTTTT
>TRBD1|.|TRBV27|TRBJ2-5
CASSFKLTGGLETQYF
TGTGCCAGCAGTTTTAAATTAACAGGGGGCCTCGAGACCCAGTACTTC
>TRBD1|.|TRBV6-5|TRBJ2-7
CASSYTTGAISYEQYF
TGTGCCAGCAGTTACACCACAGGGGCCATATCCTACGAGCAGTACTTC
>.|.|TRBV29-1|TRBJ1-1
CSVESEMNTEAFF
TGCAGCGTTGAATCGGAGATGAACACTGAAGCTTTCTTT
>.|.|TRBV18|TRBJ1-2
CASSPPASTNYGYTF
TGTGCCAGCTCACCACCAGCATCTACTAACTATGGCTACACCTTC
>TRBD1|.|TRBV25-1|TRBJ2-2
CASRKTGDTGELFF
TGTGCCAGCAGGAAGACAGGGGATACCGGGGAGCTGTTTTTT
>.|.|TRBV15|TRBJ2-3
CATSRGLEPYTQYF
TGTGCCACCAGCAGGGGACTCGAACCTTATACGCAGTATTTT
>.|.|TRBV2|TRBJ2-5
CASTNSQETQYF
TGTGCCAGCACCAACTCGCAAGAGACCCAGTACTTC
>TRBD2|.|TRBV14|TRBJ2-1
CASSHLTSGRGEQFF
TGTGCCAGCAGCCACCTGACTAGCGGGAGGGGTGAGCAGTTCTTC
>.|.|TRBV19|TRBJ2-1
CASSGHLYNEQFF
TGTGCCAGTAGTGGGCACCTTTACAATGAGCAGTTCTTC
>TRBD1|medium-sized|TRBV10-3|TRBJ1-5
CAISRTGDGQPQHF
TGTGCCATCAGTCGGACAGGGGATGGCCAGCCCCAGCATTTT
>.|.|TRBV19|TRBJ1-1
CASSRPAATNTEAFF
TGTGCCAGTAGTAGGCCGGCAGCGACGAACACTGAAGCTTTCTTT
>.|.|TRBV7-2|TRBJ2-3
CASSRQPDTQYF
TGTGCCAGCAGCCGACAGCCAGATACGCAGTATTTT
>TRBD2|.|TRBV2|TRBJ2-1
CASSRLAEQFF
TGTGCCAGCAGTAGACTAGCTGAGCAGTTCTTC
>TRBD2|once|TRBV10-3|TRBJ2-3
CAISESEGGVTDTQYF
TGTGCCATCAGTGAGTCAGAGGGAGGGGTGACAGATACGCAGTATTTT
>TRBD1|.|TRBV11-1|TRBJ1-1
CASSLTGVNTEAFF
TGTGCCAGCAGCTTAACAGGGGTGAACACTGAAGCTTTCTTT
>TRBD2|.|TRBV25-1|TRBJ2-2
CASSWASGSPGELFF
TGTGCCAGCAGTTGGGCTAGCGGGAGTCCCGGGGAGCTGTTTTTT
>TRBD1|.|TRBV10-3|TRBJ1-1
CAISLTGTGDTEAFF
TGTGCCATCAGCCTGACCGGGACAGGGGACACTGAAGCTTTCTTT
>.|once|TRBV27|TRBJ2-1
CASSFGKRVNPYNEQFF
TGTGCCAGCAGTTTCGGGAAACGGGTGAATCCCTACAATGAGCAGTTCTTC
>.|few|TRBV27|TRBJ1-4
CASRRGSGEKLFF
TGTGCCTCACGGCGGGGGTCAGGTGAAAAACTGTTTTTT
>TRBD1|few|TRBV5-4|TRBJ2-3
CASSPRTGSGTDTQYF
TGTGCCAGCAGCCCACGGACAGGGTCTGGCACAGATACGCAGTATTTT
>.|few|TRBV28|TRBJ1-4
CASSFQGLGNEKLFF
TGTGCCAGCAGTTTTCAGGGACTGGGCAATGAAAAACTGTTTTTT
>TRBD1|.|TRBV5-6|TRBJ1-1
CASSFNRGFETAAFF
TGTGCCAGCAGCTTTAACAGGGGGTTCGAGACCGCGGCTTTCTTT
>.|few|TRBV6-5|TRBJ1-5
CASSEFFTGHQHF
TGTGCCAGCAGTGAGTTCTTCACGGGACACCAGCATTTT
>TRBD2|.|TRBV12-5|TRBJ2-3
CASGLGLAGDTQYF
TGTGCTAGTGGTTTGGGACTAGCGGGAGATACGCAGTATTTT
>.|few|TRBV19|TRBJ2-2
CASSSGHINTGELFF
TGTGCCAGTTCCTCGGGACACATCAACACCGGGGAGCTGTTTTTT
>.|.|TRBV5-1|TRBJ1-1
CASSSTQGFNTEAFF
TGCGCCAGCAGCTCCACCCAGGGCTTCAACACTGAAGCTTTCTTT
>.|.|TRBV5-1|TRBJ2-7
CASSLELTNEQYF
TGCGCCAGCAGCTTGGAACTTACGAACGAGCAGTACTTC
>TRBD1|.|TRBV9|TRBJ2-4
CACSVAGTGVKNIQYF
TGTGCCTGCAGCGTAGCCGGGACAGGGGTCAAAAACATTCAGTACTTC
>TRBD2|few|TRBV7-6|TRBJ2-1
CASSLAPPGGGRGKNEQFF
TGTGCCAGCAGCTTAGCTCCCCCCGGGGGGGGACGGGGGAAGAATGAGCAGTTCTTC
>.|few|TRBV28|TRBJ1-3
CASSPLGARGNTIYF
TGTGCCAGCAGTCCCCTTGGGGCGCGGGGAAACACCATATATTTT
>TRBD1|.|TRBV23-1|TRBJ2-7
CASSHKRGPYEQYF
TGCGCCAGCAGTCATAAGAGGGGGCCCTACGAGCAGTACTTC
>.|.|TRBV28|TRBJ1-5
CASSSEGKGNQPQHF
TGTGCCAGCAGCTCGGAGGGGAAGGGCAATCAGCCCCAGCATTTT
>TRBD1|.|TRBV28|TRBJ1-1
CASSPGGGTEAFF
TGTGCCAGCAGTCCAGGGGGAGGTACTGAAGCTTTCTTT
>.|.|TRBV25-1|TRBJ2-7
CASSEQVSYEQYF
TGTGCCAGCAGTGAACAGGTCTCCTACGAGCAGTACTTC